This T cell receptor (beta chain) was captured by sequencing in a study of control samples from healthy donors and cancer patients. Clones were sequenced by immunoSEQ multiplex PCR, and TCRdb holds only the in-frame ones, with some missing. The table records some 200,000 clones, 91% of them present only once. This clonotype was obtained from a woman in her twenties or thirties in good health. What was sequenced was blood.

DNA for the CDR3: TGTGCCAGCAGCCACCGACAAGAGGCGAATTCACCCCTCCACTTT. As protein: CASSHRQEANSPLHF. J is TRBJ1-6 and V is TRBV7-3; no clear D. Trimming left V 5 bases short and J 7 bases short, with 15 bases between. The CDR3 runs 15 residues. Germline V lookup: CDR1 SGHTA, CDR2 FQGTGA.